A selection of T cell receptor beta chains follows, all from one sample in a study of T cell changes during pregnancy in multiple sclerosis. TCRdb keeps only in-frame clones here, not all; method: immunoSEQ multiplex PCR. Altogether 55,000 or so clones are present, 92% being singletons, with the ten largest covering approximately 0.6%. The specimen comprised CD4+ T cells from peripheral blood mononuclear cells, sampled after pregnancy. The source of these receptors is a female donor with multiple sclerosis, enrolled in a pregnancy study. Both conserved end residues are part of each CDR3. The order of the fields is clone size, CDR3 length, J gene, V gene, D gene, CDR3 protein. A D gene is named only where the DNA matches it firmly. Only part of the rows carry a size: once, few, many, or a class if the clone is expanded.

-	13	TRBJ2-5	TRBV6-4	TRBD2	CASSHTSGETQYF
few	14	TRBJ2-3	TRBV6-4	-	CASSVTGITDTQYF
-	13	TRBJ2-2	TRBV18	-	CASRQRNTGELFF
-	13	TRBJ1-2	TRBV7-3	TRBD1	CASSSDRGYGYTF
-	15	TRBJ1-2	TRBV6-5	-	CASSYTRLPDFGYTF
-	14	TRBJ1-2	TRBV7-3	TRBD1	CASSPGQGGDGYTF
-	18	TRBJ1-2	TRBV4-2	TRBD1	CASSREINRGVVGYGYTF
-	13	TRBJ1-5	TRBV7-8	-	CASSLGMGEPQHF
-	13	TRBJ2-7	TRBV11-3	TRBD2	CASSSGGGYEQYF
once	15	TRBJ2-5	TRBV30	TRBD2	CAWSVGGGIQETQYF
-	14	TRBJ1-1	TRBV7-9	-	CASSLVQYRTEAFF
-	15	TRBJ2-5	TRBV18	TRBD2	CASSARLAGEETQYF
-	15	TRBJ2-1	TRBV5-1	-	CASSLISDYYNEQFF
-	11	TRBJ2-5	TRBV20-1	-	CSASPLETQYF
-	15	TRBJ1-2	TRBV18	TRBD1	CASSLKGAQGYGYTF
-	16	TRBJ2-2	TRBV4-2	TRBD2	CASRNAGAGGTGELFF
once	16	TRBJ2-6	TRBV5-4	-	CASSLGGPPGANVLTF
-	15	TRBJ2-3	TRBV7-3	-	CASSLWGGGTDTQYF
once	11	TRBJ1-2	TRBV7-2	-	CASSPLDGYTF
-	12	TRBJ2-3	TRBV7-2	-	CASSWPDTQLYF
-	19	TRBJ2-7	TRBV15	TRBD1	CATSTATGLGFGSPYEQYF
-	15	TRBJ1-1	TRBV6-5	-	CASSYSAGQSTEAFF
-	14	TRBJ1-1	TRBV7-8	TRBD1	CASSFRQGNTEAFF
-	14	TRBJ1-2	TRBV27	-	CASSVGGRNYGYTF